The clone carrying this T cell receptor (beta chain) was detected once. Its target is not known. This table comes from immunoSEQ multiplex PCR, and its TCRdb copy is limited to in-frame clones, with some not included. In the table there are about 130,000 clones, 75% to 90% of which are singletons. The CDR3 has 12 amino acids. V was trimmed by 5 bases and J by 12 bases, leaving 19 bases between them. CDR1 is SQVTM, CDR2 ANQGSEA, per germline. The sample is drawn from a study of cytomegalovirus exposure and HLA in healthy donors. Points from the study as a whole: As was reported, the classifier diagnosed cytomegalovirus status with high specificity and sensitivity. Subsequent analysis showed first-cohort TCR clusters tending to co-occur in around 110 validation repertoires.

Sequenced material: PBMCs. The chain uses TRBV29-1 and TRBJ1-2; no reliable D call. The sequence came from a young woman in good health and CMV-seropositive. For the CDR3, the DNA is TGCAGCGTTTCGGGCCGGTTACTAGGTAACACCTTC. It codes for CSVSGRLLGNTF.